The rows below give T cell receptor beta chains drawn from one sample of a study of blood T cell repertoires in COVID-19. Only in-frame clones appear in the TCRdb table, and some are missing; sequencing was by immunoSEQ multiplex PCR. The profile covers some 180,000 clones, with roughly three quarters appearing a single time and roughly 8.8% taken by the ten largest. Sequencing used peripheral blood. These receptor sequences come from a woman in her forties or fifties with active or convalescent COVID-19. CDR3s leave out the opening cysteine and the closing phenylalanine or tryptophan. Expanded clones get a size class; other rows say once, few or many, or leave the size out.

v_gene,abundance,j_gene,CDR3aa
TRBV7-2,once,TRBJ1-5,ASRGTGNNQPQH
TRBV29-1,-,TRBJ2-7,SVLSRSPAYEQY
TRBV25-1,-,TRBJ1-2,ASSEFGGEVVGGYT
TRBV4-2,many,TRBJ1-2,ASSPPRSYGYT
TRBV5-1,-,TRBJ2-3,ASSLASGSTDTQY
TRBV7-6,-,TRBJ1-2,ASSLMRDSYGYT
TRBV6-2/TRBV6-3,-,TRBJ2-2,ASSYYSGLAGGTGELF
TRBV20-1,-,TRBJ2-1,SAPAGEQF
TRBV30,-,TRBJ1-3,AWSPRGLSGNTIY
TRBV30,once,TRBJ2-7,AWIPWTGYYYEQY
TRBV7-2,-,TRBJ1-2,ASSLEGTGADNYGYT
TRBV6-5,-,TRBJ1-1,ASSPPRQAHEAF
TRBV7-3,once,TRBJ2-2,ASSESGMNTGELF
TRBV30,-,TRBJ1-2,AWSGGGQLYGYT
TRBV3-1/TRBV3-2,once,TRBJ2-3,ASSQLRWGGDTQY